Below are 30 T cell receptor beta chains sequenced from a single sample in a study of blood T cell repertoires in COVID-19 (dated by TCRdb to between 2020 and 2021). The library was obtained by the immunoSEQ multiplex PCR assay. The clones in this table, taken by TCRdb from immuneACCESS, are in-frame only. Not every clone is retained; where verified, under half of the shortfall comes from an unresolved V gene, and the cause of the rest is unknown. This sample lists 200,000 to 300,000 clones; 86% were detected once. The top ten clonotypes cover under 2% of the sample. Specimen: peripheral blood. The receptors shown here come from an older woman who had recovered from COVID-19.

V gene TRBV7-2 combines with J gene TRBJ2-2, with a weak D call TRBD2 (6 bases). Trimming removed 2 bases from V and 1 base from J, with 8 bases in between. CDR1 and CDR2 from the germline V gene are SGHTA and FQGNSA. The CDR3 consists of 15 residues. CDR3 nucleotides: TGTGCCAGCAGCTTAAGGGGACTGAACACCGGGGAGCTGTTTTTT. It encodes CASSLRGLNTGELFF.

The chain employs TRBV9 and TRBJ2-3; no clear D gene. The V end lost 0 bases, the J end lost 0 bases, and 11 bases lay between the germline ends. Germline CDR1 is SGDLS and CDR2 is YYNGEE. There are 16 residues in the CDR3. CDR3 in amino acids: CASSVAGASSTDTQYF. The CDR3 DNA sequence: TGTGCCAGCAGCGTAGCGGGTGCTTCCAGCACAGATACGCAGTATTTT.

The chain is built from TRBV4-1 and TRBJ2-3, with unresolved D. The germline V gene encodes CDR1 MGHRA and CDR2 YSYEKL. This CDR3 has 16 residues. V was clipped by 9 bases and J by 0 bases, with 19 bases between them. The CDR3 protein is CARRGIGCSSTDTQYF. The CDR3 nucleotides are TGCGCCAGGCGAGGCATAGGATGCTCTAGCACAGATACGCAGTATTTT.

The V gene is TRBV13, the J gene TRBJ2-5, with D maybe TRBD1 (6 bases). V lost 3 bases, J lost 5 bases, and 22 bases lay in between. CDR1 PRHDT and CDR2 FYEKMQ come from the germline V gene (reference sequence). The CDR3 has 17 residues. This CDR3 reads CASSFGGVVGPGETQYF. The CDR3 DNA follows: TGTGCCAGCAGCTTTGGGGGCGTCGTGGGGCCTGGTGAGACCCAGTACTTC.

With respect to this clone: The identical CDR3 is also encoded by other nucleotide sequences in the sample. The chain employs TRBV5-4 and TRBJ1-4; TRBD1 might be the D (6 bases). Germline V lookup: CDR1 SGHNT, CDR2 YYREEE (reference sequence). V was clipped by 4 bases and J by 4 bases, with 8 bases between them. The CDR3 totals 13 residues. CDR3 amino acids: CASSLQGNEKLFF. In nucleotides, the CDR3 is TGTGCCAGCAGCCTACAGGGTAATGAAAAACTGTTTTTT.

The V gene is TRBV6-5, the J gene TRBJ1-1; weak D call: TRBD1 (6 bases). V shed 10 bases and J shed 0 bases, with 12 bases lying between them. Looked up from germline, CDR1 is MNHEY and CDR2 is SVGAGI. This CDR3 has 13 amino acids. This CDR3 is CATRWTVNTEAFF. The CDR3 DNA reads TGTGCCACCCGATGGACAGTGAACACTGAAGCTTTCTTT.

The chain carries TRBV5-8 and TRBJ1-4, with D perhaps TRBD1 (5 bases). Trimming cost V 0 bases and J 7 bases, with 13 bases left between them. The germline V gene encodes CDR1 SGHTS and CDR2 YDEGEE. The CDR3 length is 15 residues. CDR3 sequence: CASSLAGDVGEKLFF. CDR3 in DNA: TGTGCCAGCAGCTTGGCGGGGGACGTTGGTGAAAAACTGTTTTTT. Together with reference TRBV5-8 and TRBJ1-4, the CDR3 gives the full variable domain: EAGVTQSPTHLIKTRGQQATLRCSPISGHTSVYWYQQALGLGLQFLLWYDEGEERNRGNFPPRFSGRQFPNYSSELNVNALELEDSALYLCASSLAGDVGEKLFFGSGTQLSVL.

The chain links TRBV28 to TRBJ1-2, with D possibly being TRBD1 (5 bases). The CDR3 has 13 residues. Germline loops: CDR1 MDHEN, CDR2 SYDVKM. V was clipped by 3 bases and J by 4 bases, with 9 bases between them. CDR3 protein: CASSFQQGYGYTF. DNA of the CDR3: TGTGCCAGCAGTTTTCAGCAGGGCTATGGCTACACCTTC.

This clone came up a few times. The chain carries TRBV2 and TRBJ2-1; 8 nucleotides match TRBD1. Germline loops: CDR1 SNHLY, CDR2 FYNNEI. Trimming at V came to 6 bases and at J to 4 bases, leaving 2 bases not matched to a gene. The CDR3 is made up of 13 amino acids. CDR3 residues: CASRQGAYNEQFF. CDR3 DNA sequence: TGTGCCAGCAGGCAGGGGGCTTACAATGAGCAGTTCTTC.

The gene calls are TRBV20-1 and TRBJ1-2; D gene ambiguous. The CDR3 runs 10 residues. Germline values: CDR1 DFQATT, CDR2 SNEGSKA (reference sequence). Trimming stripped 4 bases from V and 8 bases from J, with 8 bases between. The chain's CDR3 is CSATREGYTF. CDR3 sequence (DNA): TGCAGTGCTACCCGGGAGGGCTACACCTTC.

The CDR3 DNA follows: TGTGCCAGCAGTCGGGGGGGTGGGGACGAGCAGTACTTC. Protein product: CASSRGGGDEQYF. This chain uses TRBV6-5 with TRBJ2-7, with 8 bases lining up with TRBD2. V dropped 5 bases and J dropped 5; count of bases not matched to a gene: 5. The CDR3 loop spans 13 amino acids. The V gene's germline CDR1 is MNHEY and CDR2 SVGAGI.

The chain employs TRBV9 and TRBJ2-2; 11 nucleotides align to TRBD1. The length of the CDR3 is 14 residues. J lost 10 bases, V lost 4 bases, and 6 bases had no gene match. Germline V gene sequence: CDR1 SGDLS, CDR2 YYNGEE. In DNA form, the CDR3 reads TGTGCCAGCAGCTCGCGGGACAGGGGGGTGGAGCTGTTTTTT. This translates into CASSSRDRGVELFF.

The rearrangement joins TRBV9 to TRBJ1-4, with D possibly being TRBD1 (6 bases). CDR1 and CDR2 from the germline V gene are SGDLS and YYNGEE. This CDR3 region has 15 residues. The V end was cut by 3 bases, the J end by 8 bases, with 17 bases between. In DNA form, the CDR3 reads TGTGCCAGCAGCGCAGAACAGGGCGTAGGGGAAAAACTGTTTTTT. It encodes CASSAEQGVGEKLFF.

In its sample, this clone was seen a few times. The chain is built from TRBV29-1 and TRBJ1-1, with D possibly matching TRBD1 (6 bases). The CDR3 extends over 13 amino acids. V lost 7 bases and J 1 base, leaving 13 bases between the germline ends. Per germline, CDR1 SQVTM and CDR2 ANQGSEA. The chain's CDR3 is CSATLDRNTEAFF. CDR3 nucleotides: TGCAGCGCTACCCTGGACAGGAACACTGAAGCTTTCTTT.

The CDR3 region has the DNA TGTGCCAGTAGTTCGACAGGGGCCCGCCATCTAGCTTTCTTT. Encoded protein: CASSSTGARHLAFF. The chain links TRBV19 to TRBJ1-1; 8 positions agree with TRBD1. CDR1 LNHDA and CDR2 SQIVND come from the germline V gene (reference sequence). The junction had 12 bases not matched to a gene; V was cut back by 5 bases and J by 10 bases. The CDR3 has 14 residues. Based on the CDR3 plus reference TRBV19 and TRBJ1-1, the full variable domain is DGGITQSPKYLFRKEGQNVTLSCEQNLNHDAMYWYRQDPGQGLRLIYYSQIVNDFQKGDIAEGYSVSREKKESFPLTVTSAQKNPTAFYLCASSSTGARHLAFFGQGTRLTVV.

In DNA, the CDR3 is TGTGCCAGCAGCCCTCGCAGGAGGGCGAACACCGGGGAGCTGTTTTTT. It codes for CASSPRRRANTGELFF. The J gene is TRBJ2-2, the V gene TRBV14; D possibly corresponds to TRBD2 (6 bases). The germline gives CDR1 SGHDN, CDR2 FVKESK. This CDR3 is built from 16 residues. Trimming left V 4 bases short and J 0 bases short, with 12 bases between.

The J gene is TRBJ2-2, the V gene TRBV7-3; TRBD2 matches at 12 bases. V shed 5 bases and J 5 bases; nucleotides not matched to a gene: 6. Germline V gene lookup returns CDR1 SGHTA and CDR2 FQGTGA. This CDR3 is built from 16 residues. This CDR3 reads CASSPASGGATGELFF. In DNA form, the CDR3 reads TGTGCCAGCAGCCCCGCTAGCGGGGGGGCTACCGGGGAGCTGTTTTTT.

Comment on this clone: The sample contains more than one DNA sequence encoding this CDR3. V is TRBV7-2 and J is TRBJ2-1, with 13 bases aligning to TRBD2. The CDR3 is 16 residues long. With 5 bases clipped from V and 4 bases from J, the junction kept 5 bases outside the gene matches. CDR1 and CDR2 from the germline V gene are SGHTA and FQGNSA. This chain's CDR3 is CASSPTSGGTYNEQFF. The CDR3 DNA reads TGTGCCAGCAGCCCGACTAGCGGGGGGACATACAATGAGCAGTTCTTC.

The chain couples TRBV7-9 to TRBJ1-4, with a tentative D call TRBD1 (6 bases). Between the trimmed V and J ends, which lost 7 bases and 7 bases, there was a span of 22 bases. The CDR3 loop spans 16 amino acids. Germline assignment: CDR1 SEHNR and CDR2 FQNEAQ (reference sequence). CDR3 residues: CASTHPGGRASEKLFF. CDR3 DNA sequence: TGTGCCAGCACTCACCCTGGGGGCAGGGCTTCTGAAAAACTGTTTTTT. Supplemented by reference TRBV7-9 and TRBJ1-4, the full variable domain reads DTGVSQNPRHKITKRGQNVTFRCDPISEHNRLYWYRQTLGQGPEFLTYFQNEAQLEKSRLLSDRFSAERPKGSFSTLEIQRTEQGDSAMYLCASTHPGGRASEKLFFGSGTQLSVL.

The rearrangement links TRBV9 to TRBJ1-6; D is perhaps TRBD1 (5 bases). The CDR3 is 15 residues long. Per the germline V gene, CDR1 is SGDLS and CDR2 is YYNGEE. V lost 5 bases and J lost 5, with 14 bases in between. The CDR3 protein is CASSNNPRDNSPLHF. In DNA, the CDR3 is TGTGCCAGCAGTAACAACCCCAGGGATAATTCACCCCTCCACTTT.

This clone was counted a few times. This chain uses TRBV7-9 with TRBJ2-5; 10 bases agree with TRBD1. V lost 5 bases to trimming and J lost 4 bases; unmatched junction nucleotides: 10. The CDR3 runs to 16 residues. Germline CDR1 reads SEHNR; CDR2 reads FQNEAQ (reference sequence). CDR3 coding DNA: TGTGCCAGCAGCCCAGCTCGGACAGGGGGGCCAGAGACCCAGTACTTC. This codes for CASSPARTGGPETQYF.

V and J are TRBV28 and TRBJ2-3; 7 bases match TRBD1. The germline V gene encodes CDR1 MDHEN and CDR2 SYDVKM. V shed 5 bases, J shed 2 bases, and the junction held 7 bases outside the gene matches. CDR3 length: 15 amino acids. CDR3 residues: CASSTLTGITDTQYF. The CDR3 DNA reads as TGTGCCAGCAGTACCCTGACAGGGATCACAGATACGCAGTATTTT.

The chain combines TRBV15 with TRBJ2-4, with 8 bases matching TRBD1. V was clipped by 2 bases and J by 7 bases; unmatched bases: 7. This CDR3 spans 15 amino acids. The germline CDR1 and CDR2 sequences are LNHNV and YYDKDF (reference sequence). The CDR3 DNA is TGTGCCACCAGCAGATCCGGACAGGGAGCGAACATTCAGTACTTC. Amino acids: CATSRSGQGANIQYF.

The chain links TRBV24-1 to TRBJ2-7, with D maybe TRBD1 (5 bases). This CDR3 is built from 15 residues. Germline lookup yields CDR1 KGHDR and CDR2 SFDVKD. With 6 bases removed from V and 0 bases from J, the gap between germline ends came to 14 bases. In nucleotides, the CDR3 is TGTGCCACCAGTAGGGGCGAAGGGTTCTCCTACGAGCAGTACTTC. This encodes CATSRGEGFSYEQYF.

The count of this clone is one. This rearrangement joins TRBV2 to TRBJ2-5, with a weak D call TRBD1 (5 bases). V was shortened by 6 bases and J by 4 bases, with 9 bases between the two germline ends. The germline V gene encodes CDR1 SNHLY and CDR2 FYNNEI. The CDR3 is 12 amino acids. This CDR3 reads CASRDRGETQYF. CDR3 DNA: TGTGCCAGCAGGGATAGGGGAGAGACCCAGTACTTC.

For this clone: This same CDR3 is encoded by further DNA sequences in the sample. This chain uses TRBV10-3 with TRBJ2-7; 9 positions agree with TRBD1. Germline CDR1 is ENHRY and CDR2 is SYGVKD. Germline trimming cut 4 bases from V and 1 base from J; bases unmatched to any gene: 5. The CDR3 consists of 15 residues. The CDR3 region is CAISADRGRSYEQYF. DNA of the CDR3: TGTGCCATCAGTGCGGACAGGGGCCGATCCTACGAGCAGTACTTC.

The V gene is TRBV29-1, the J gene TRBJ2-5; D might be TRBD2 (6 bases). The germline CDR1 and CDR2 sequences are SQVTM and ANQGSEA. The germline V and J ends were trimmed by 3 bases and 5 bases, with 19 bases remaining between them. This CDR3 is 15 amino acids long. The CDR3 spells CSVEGYGGPTETQYF. The DNA for the CDR3 is TGCAGCGTTGAGGGGTACGGAGGGCCTACGGAGACCCAGTACTTC.

The J gene is TRBJ2-3, the V gene TRBV4-3, with 7 bases lining up with TRBD1. The length of the CDR3 is 14 residues. Germline CDR1 reads LGHNA; CDR2 reads YSLEER. V was pared by 4 bases and J by 1 base, with 2 bases of the junction left unmatched. The CDR3 bases are TGCGCCAGCAGCCTTGGACAGGGCACAGATACGCAGTATTTT. Residues: CASSLGQGTDTQYF.

The chain joins TRBV13 to TRBJ2-6; no clear D. This CDR3 has 14 residues. Trimming pared 2 bases from V and 1 base from J, leaving 3 bases between. Germline CDR1 reads PRHDT; CDR2 reads FYEKMQ (reference sequence). The CDR3 coding sequence is TGTGCCAGCAGCTTATATTCTGGGGCCAACGTCCTGACTTTC. Its translation is CASSLYSGANVLTF.

The V and J genes are TRBV2 and TRBJ1-2, with 7 bases identical to TRBD1. The ends lost 2 bases at V and 3 bases at J; junction bases unmatched: 12. From germline, CDR1 is SNHLY and CDR2 FYNNEI. CDR3 size: 17 residues. The CDR3 here is CASSEPQGTRGDYGYTF. DNA of the CDR3: TGTGCCAGCAGTGAACCACAGGGGACTAGGGGGGACTATGGCTACACCTTC.